The present entry profiles one T cell receptor (beta chain) with its context. This clonotype was observed many times. No cognate antigen has been identified for it. Base qualities were left out, and no much larger clone turns up one base away. This sample stems from a study of CD8+CD57+ T cells in acquired aplastic anemia (dated by TCRdb to between 2018 and 2020). Describing the broader study: DNA extracted from sorted CD4+ and CD8+ cells had a mean of approximately 3.5 ug, with a range of about 0.18 to 27.4 ug. CD8+CD57+ expansion was defined as frequency above the mean frequency observed in healthy subjects. Study-wide findings and limitations: Roughly 29 CD8+ CDR3 sequences were shared between patients and controls but appeared highly expressed in patients and within their immunodominant clones. No significant difference in CD8+ Simpson's diversity was found between patients and healthy controls (P=0.060).

Patients chosen for sequencing had shown expansion of CD8+CD57+ cells by flow cytometry. All patients had severe acquired aplastic anemia diagnosed by International Study of Aplastic Anemia and Agranulocytosis and Camitta criteria. At the time blood was sampled, none of the patients had received any therapy. The study deep-sequenced TCR repertoires of sorted CD4+ and CD8+ blood T cells from severe aplastic anemia patients and healthy subjects. In the USA, patient enrollment took place under clinicaltrials.gov protocols 00001620, 01623167, 00001397, 00071045, 00081523 and 00961064. Ficoll-Paque density gradient centrifugation was used to isolate peripheral blood mononuclear cells. Before DNA extraction, CD4+ and CD8+ T cells were sorted by FACS or by magnetic beads. Profiling of TCR beta VDJ combinations and CDR3 sequences used genomic DNA as the template. An Illumina HiSeq 2000 was the platform used for TCR repertoire sequencing. Processing in the source paper ran as follows. Repertoires were assessed using TRBV/TRBJ rearrangement plots, CDR3 size and DJ length profiles, and Simpson's diversity index. The most abundant DNA sequence in the deep sequencing data was defined as the immunodominant clone. CDR3 amino acid sequences were checked for sharing between subjects and were compared against published repertoires and the VDJdb database. The public reads were run again by TCRdb, first through fastp at Q25 and then through MiXCR, and only productive beta chains were kept. Entries that share a CDR3 protein sequence are merged under the most common genes and DNA. The V and J calls reflect TCRdb's pipeline rather than the authors' work. The sample profile shows 310,000 or so distinct CDR3 sequences; roughly 53% of them were found once. Approximately 1.3% of the sample belongs to the ten largest clones.

According to the germline V gene, CDR1 reads SQVTM and CDR2 reads ANQGSEA. The CDR3 has 14 amino acids, counting the end cysteine and phenylalanine. The sequence is cut down to CDR3 DNA, 42 bases in frame from base 1. Trimming leaves V shorter by 7 bases and J shorter by 4 bases, with the junction holding 8 bases beyond the gene matches. The sequence joins TRBV29-1 to TRBJ2-7; TRBD2 fits 12 bases in the junction. This TCR came from a human donor with aplastic anemia. The sample taken for sequencing was sorted CD4+, CD8+, or CD8+CD57+ T cells (not recorded which) from PBMCs. The CDR3 loop reads CSAATSGRLYEQYF. The DNA is as follows: TGCAGCGCCGCAACTAGCGGGAGGCTTTACGAGCAGTACTTC.